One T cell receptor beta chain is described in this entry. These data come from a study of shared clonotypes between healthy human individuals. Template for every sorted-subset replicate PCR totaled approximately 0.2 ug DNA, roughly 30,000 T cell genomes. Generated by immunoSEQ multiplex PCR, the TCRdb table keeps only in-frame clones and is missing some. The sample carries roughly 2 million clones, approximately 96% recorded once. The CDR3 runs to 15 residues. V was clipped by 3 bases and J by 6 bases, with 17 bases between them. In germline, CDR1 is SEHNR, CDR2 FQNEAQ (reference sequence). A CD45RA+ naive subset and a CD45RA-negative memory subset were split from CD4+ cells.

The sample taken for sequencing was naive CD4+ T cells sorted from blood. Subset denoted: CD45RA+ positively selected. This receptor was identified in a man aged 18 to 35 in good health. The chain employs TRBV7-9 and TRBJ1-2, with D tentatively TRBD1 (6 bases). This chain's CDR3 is CASSFSGQQWDGYTF. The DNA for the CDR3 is TGTGCCAGCAGCTTTTCTGGACAGCAGTGGGATGGCTACACCTTC.